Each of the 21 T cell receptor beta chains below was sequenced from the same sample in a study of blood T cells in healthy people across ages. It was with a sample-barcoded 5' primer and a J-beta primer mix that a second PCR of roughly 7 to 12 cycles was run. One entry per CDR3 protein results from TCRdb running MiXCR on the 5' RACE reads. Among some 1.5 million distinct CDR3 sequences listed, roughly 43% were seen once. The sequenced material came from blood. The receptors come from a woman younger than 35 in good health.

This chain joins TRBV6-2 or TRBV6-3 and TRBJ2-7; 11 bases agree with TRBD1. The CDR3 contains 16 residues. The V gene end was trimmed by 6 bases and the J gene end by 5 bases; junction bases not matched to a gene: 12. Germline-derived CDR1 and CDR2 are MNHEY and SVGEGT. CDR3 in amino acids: CASRSLWDRGKHEQYF. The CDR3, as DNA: TGTGCCAGCAGATCCTTGTGGGACAGGGGGAAGCACGAGCAGTACTTC.

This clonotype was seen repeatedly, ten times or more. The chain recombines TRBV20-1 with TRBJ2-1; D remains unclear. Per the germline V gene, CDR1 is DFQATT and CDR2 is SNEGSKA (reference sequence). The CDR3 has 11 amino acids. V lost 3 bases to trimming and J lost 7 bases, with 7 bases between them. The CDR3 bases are TGCAGTGCTAGCCCAAGAAATGAGCAGTTCTTC. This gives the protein CSASPRNEQFF.

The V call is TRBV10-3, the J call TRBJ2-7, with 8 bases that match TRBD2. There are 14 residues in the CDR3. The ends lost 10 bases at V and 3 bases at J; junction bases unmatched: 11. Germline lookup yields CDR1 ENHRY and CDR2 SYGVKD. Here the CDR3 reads CATAPGGWHYEQYF. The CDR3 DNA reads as TGTGCCACCGCACCGGGAGGGTGGCACTACGAGCAGTACTTC.

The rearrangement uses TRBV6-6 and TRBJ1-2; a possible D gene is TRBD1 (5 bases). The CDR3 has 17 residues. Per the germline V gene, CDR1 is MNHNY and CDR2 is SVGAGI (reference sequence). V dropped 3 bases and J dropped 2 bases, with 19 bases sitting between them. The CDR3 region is CASSYGGGSGSNYGYTF. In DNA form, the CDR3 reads TGTGCCAGCAGTTATGGTGGGGGGAGTGGGAGCAACTATGGCTACACCTTC.

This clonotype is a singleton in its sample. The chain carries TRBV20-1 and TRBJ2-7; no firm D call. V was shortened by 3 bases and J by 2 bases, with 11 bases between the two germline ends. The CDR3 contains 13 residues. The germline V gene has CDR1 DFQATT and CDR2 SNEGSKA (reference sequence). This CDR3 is CSASITEAYEQYF. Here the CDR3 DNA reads TGCAGTGCTAGTATAACCGAAGCCTACGAGCAGTACTTC.

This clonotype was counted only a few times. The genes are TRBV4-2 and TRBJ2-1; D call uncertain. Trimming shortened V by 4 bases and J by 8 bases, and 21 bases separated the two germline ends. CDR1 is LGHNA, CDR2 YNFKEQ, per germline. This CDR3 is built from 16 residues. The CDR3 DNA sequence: TGTGCCAGCAGCCGAGCCCAGGCGGTAGTCCTCCATGAGCAGTTCTTC. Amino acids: CASSRAQAVVLHEQFF.

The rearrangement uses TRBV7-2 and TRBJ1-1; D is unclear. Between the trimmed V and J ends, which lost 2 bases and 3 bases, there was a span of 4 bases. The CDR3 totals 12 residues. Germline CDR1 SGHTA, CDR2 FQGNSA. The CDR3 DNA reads TGTGCCAGCAGCTTATATCACACTGAAGCTTTCTTT. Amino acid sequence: CASSLYHTEAFF.

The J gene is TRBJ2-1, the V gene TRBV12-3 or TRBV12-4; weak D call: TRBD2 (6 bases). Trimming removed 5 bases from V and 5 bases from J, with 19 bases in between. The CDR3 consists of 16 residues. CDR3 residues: CASSEIRDFHNNEQFF. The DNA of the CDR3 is TGTGCCAGCAGTGAGATAAGGGACTTTCATAACAATGAGCAGTTCTTC.

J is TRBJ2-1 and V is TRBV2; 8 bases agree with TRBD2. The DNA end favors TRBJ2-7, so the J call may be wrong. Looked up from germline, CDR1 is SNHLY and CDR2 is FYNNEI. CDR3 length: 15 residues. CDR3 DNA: TGTGCCAGCGATGATCGGCTAGCGGGTTACAATGAGCAGTACTTC. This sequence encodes CASDDRLAGYNEQYF.

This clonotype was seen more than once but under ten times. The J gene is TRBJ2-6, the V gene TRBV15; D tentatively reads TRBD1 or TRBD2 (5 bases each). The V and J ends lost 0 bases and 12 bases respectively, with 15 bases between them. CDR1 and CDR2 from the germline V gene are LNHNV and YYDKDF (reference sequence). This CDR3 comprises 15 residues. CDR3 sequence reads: CATSRDRSQRGVLTF. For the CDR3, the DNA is TGTGCCACCAGCAGAGATCGGAGTCAGAGGGGCGTCCTGACTTTC.

The CDR3 DNA reads TGCGCCAGCAGCCAAGAGAGAACCGGGACAGGCGCCTACGAGCAGTACTTC. As protein: CASSQERTGTGAYEQYF. The rearrangement joins TRBV4-1 to TRBJ2-7; 8 nucleotides match TRBD1. Trimming took 0 bases from V and 2 from J; bases not matched to a gene: 9. CDR1 is MGHRA and CDR2 is YSYEKL in the germline V gene. The CDR3 loop spans 17 amino acids.

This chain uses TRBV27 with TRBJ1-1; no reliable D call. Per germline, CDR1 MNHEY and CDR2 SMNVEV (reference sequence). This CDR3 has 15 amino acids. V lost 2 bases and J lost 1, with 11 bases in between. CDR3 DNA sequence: TGTGCCAGCAGTTTAAGTTTCCCGGGGAACACTGAAGCTTTCTTT. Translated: CASSLSFPGNTEAFF.

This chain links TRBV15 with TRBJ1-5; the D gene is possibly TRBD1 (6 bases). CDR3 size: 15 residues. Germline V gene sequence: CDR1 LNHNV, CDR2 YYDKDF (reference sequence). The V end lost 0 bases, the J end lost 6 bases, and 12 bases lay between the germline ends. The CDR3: CATSRDRGGSQPQHF. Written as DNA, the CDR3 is TGTGCCACCAGCAGAGATCGTGGGGGCAGTCAGCCCCAGCATTTT.

CDR3 residues: CASSLDAGENTEAFF. The CDR3 bases are TGTGCCAGCAGCTTAGATGCGGGAGAGAACACTGAAGCTTTCTTT. The J gene is TRBJ1-1, the V gene TRBV7-9; no definite D call. Germline V gene sequence: CDR1 SEHNR, CDR2 FQNEAQ (reference sequence). This CDR3 comprises 15 residues. The ends were cut back, 1 base at V and 1 base at J, with 10 bases in the middle.

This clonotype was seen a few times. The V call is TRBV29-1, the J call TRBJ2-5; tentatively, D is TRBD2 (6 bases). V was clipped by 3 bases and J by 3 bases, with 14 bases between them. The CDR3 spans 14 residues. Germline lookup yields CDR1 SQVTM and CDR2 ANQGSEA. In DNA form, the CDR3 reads TGCAGCGTTGAGGTTCCGGGAGAGGAAGAGACCCAGTACTTC. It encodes CSVEVPGEEETQYF.

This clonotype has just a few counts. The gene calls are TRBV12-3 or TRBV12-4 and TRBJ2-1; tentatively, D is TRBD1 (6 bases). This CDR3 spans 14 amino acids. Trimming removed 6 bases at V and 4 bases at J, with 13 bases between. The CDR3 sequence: CASSHGDTYNEQFF. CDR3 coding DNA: TGTGCCAGCAGCCATGGGGACACGTACAATGAGCAGTTCTTC.

CDR3 loop: CSARSLRGKPRYEQYF. The CDR3 coding sequence is TGCAGTGCTAGATCCCTCCGGGGAAAGCCTCGCTACGAGCAGTACTTC. The chain joins TRBV20-1 to TRBJ2-7, with D possibly TRBD2 on 5 matching bases. Germline assignment: CDR1 DFQATT and CDR2 SNEGSKA (reference sequence). The CDR3 covers 16 residues. V was cut by 2 bases and J by 3 bases, with 20 bases left in between.

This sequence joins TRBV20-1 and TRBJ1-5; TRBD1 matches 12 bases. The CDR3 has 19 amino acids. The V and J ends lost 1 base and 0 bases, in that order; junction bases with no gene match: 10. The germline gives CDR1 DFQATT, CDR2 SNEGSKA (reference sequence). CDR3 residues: CSARGFGTGGPISNQPQHF. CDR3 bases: TGCAGTGCTAGAGGTTTTGGGACAGGGGGCCCGATTAGCAATCAGCCCCAGCATTTT.

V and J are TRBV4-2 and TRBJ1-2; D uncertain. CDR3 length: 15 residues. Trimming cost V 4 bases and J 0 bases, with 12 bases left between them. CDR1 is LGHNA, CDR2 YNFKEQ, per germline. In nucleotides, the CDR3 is TGTGCCAGCAGCCTGACTGACGGTGCTAACTATGGCTACACCTTC. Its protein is CASSLTDGANYGYTF.

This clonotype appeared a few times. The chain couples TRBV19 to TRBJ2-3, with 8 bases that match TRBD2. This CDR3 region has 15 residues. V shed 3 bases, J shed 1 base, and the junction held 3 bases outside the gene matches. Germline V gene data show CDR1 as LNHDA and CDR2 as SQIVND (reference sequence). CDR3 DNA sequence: TGTGCCAGTAGTATCTTGACTAGCGGCACAGATACGCAGTATTTT. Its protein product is CASSILTSGTDTQYF.

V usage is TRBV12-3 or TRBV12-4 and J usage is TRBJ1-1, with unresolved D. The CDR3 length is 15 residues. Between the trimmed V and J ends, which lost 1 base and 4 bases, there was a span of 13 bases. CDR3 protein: CASSLVLGLGTEAFF. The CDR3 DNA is TGTGCCAGCAGTTTAGTTCTGGGGTTAGGCACTGAAGCTTTCTTT.